This T cell receptor beta chain was retrieved from a study of Graves' ophthalmopathy and Graves' hyperthyroidism. Amplified TCR beta CDR3 regions were obtained using RNA transcripts as template. The library came from an HTBI-primed first-round RT-PCR and a second-round multiplex PCR. TCRdb recomputed calls from the multiplex PCR reads with MiXCR, one row per CDR3 protein. The profile covers around 400,000 distinct CDR3 sequences, with 21% appearing a single time and 3% taken by the ten largest. Trimming removed 4 bases at V and 7 bases at J, with 20 bases between. CDR1 and CDR2 from the germline V gene are SNHLY and FYNNEI. The CDR3 totals 16 residues. This clonotype was observed many times.

Source material: peripheral blood. The source is a woman aged 18-29 years with stable Graves' hyperthyroidism. V usage is TRBV2 and J usage is TRBJ1-5, with D hard to call. The DNA for the CDR3 is TGTGCCAGCAGTGTTTCCCCCAGGCTTCGGAGACAGCCCCAGCATTTT. This encodes CASSVSPRLRRQPQHF.